This T cell receptor beta chain was sequenced in a study of cytomegalovirus exposure and HLA in healthy donors. The PCR ran on 60 Vbeta and 13 Jbeta primers. TCRdb's table, derived via immunoSEQ multiplex PCR, lists solely in-frame clones and lacks some. This table holds about 160,000 clones, approximately 79% found once. Sequencing used PBMCs. The sequence was collected from a woman aged 45-65 years in good health and CMV-seropositive.

The CDR3 here is CASSRTVNTEAFF. CDR3 nucleotide sequence: TGTGCCAGCAGTCGGACAGTTAACACTGAAGCTTTCTTT. V and J are TRBV7-2 and TRBJ1-1; maybe TRBD1 (6 bases). Trimming left V 6 bases short and J 2 bases short, with 10 bases between. Per the germline V gene, CDR1 is SGHTA and CDR2 is FQGNSA. The CDR3 extends over 13 amino acids.